This T cell receptor beta chain was found in a study of blood T cell repertoires in COVID-19. The wider study: The cDNA or gDNA used as material had been derived from T cells, B-cell-depleted T cells, or PBMCs.

The sample holds a few counts of this clone. Per the study methods: Amplified reference gene primers provided the basis for estimating nucleated cell counts. Method: immunoSEQ multiplex PCR; TCRdb's copy keeps in-frame clones and lacks some. The V and J calls and the clone size are those of that table, but D and trimming were determined from the DNA. The profile shows about 150,000 clones, 80% to 90% of them singletons. This CDR3 contains 15 residues. With V trimmed by 7 bases and J by 5 bases, 9 bases remained unmatched. The germline gives CDR1 WNHNN, CDR2 SYGVQD (reference sequence). The TCR was taken from a woman in her forties or fifties in a cohort sampled during active or convalescent COVID-19. This chain connects TRBV10-1 to TRBJ1-5, with 9 bases fitting TRBD1. The sequencing sample was made of peripheral blood. CDR3 in DNA: TGCGCCAGCACCTTAAACAGGGGGCGGGATCAGCCCCAGCATTTT. Protein: CASTLNRGRDQPQHF.